Below, one T cell receptor beta chain is given with its context. The sample comes from a study of blood T cell repertoires in COVID-19. Turning to the study itself: Samples taken during acute and convalescent COVID-19 were collected in the United States, Italy and Spain. In each case, the material was cDNA or gDNA derived from T cells, B-cell-depleted T cells, or PBMCs.

Clones were read by immunoSEQ multiplex PCR, and TCRdb kept only the in-frame ones, dropping some. In the table there are 60,000 or so clones, more than 75% of which are singletons. Trimming removed 0 bases from V and 6 bases from J, with 9 bases in between. The germline V gene encodes CDR1 SGHDT and CDR2 YYEEEE. CDR3 length equals 14 residues. This chain joins TRBV5-6 and TRBJ1-4; tentative D call: TRBD1 (5 bases). Sequenced input: peripheral blood. This TCR came from a human donor in a cohort sampled during active COVID-19. As DNA, the CDR3 is TGTGCCAGCAGCTTGGCAGGGAATGATGAAAAACTGTTTTTT. This codes for CASSLAGNDEKLFF.